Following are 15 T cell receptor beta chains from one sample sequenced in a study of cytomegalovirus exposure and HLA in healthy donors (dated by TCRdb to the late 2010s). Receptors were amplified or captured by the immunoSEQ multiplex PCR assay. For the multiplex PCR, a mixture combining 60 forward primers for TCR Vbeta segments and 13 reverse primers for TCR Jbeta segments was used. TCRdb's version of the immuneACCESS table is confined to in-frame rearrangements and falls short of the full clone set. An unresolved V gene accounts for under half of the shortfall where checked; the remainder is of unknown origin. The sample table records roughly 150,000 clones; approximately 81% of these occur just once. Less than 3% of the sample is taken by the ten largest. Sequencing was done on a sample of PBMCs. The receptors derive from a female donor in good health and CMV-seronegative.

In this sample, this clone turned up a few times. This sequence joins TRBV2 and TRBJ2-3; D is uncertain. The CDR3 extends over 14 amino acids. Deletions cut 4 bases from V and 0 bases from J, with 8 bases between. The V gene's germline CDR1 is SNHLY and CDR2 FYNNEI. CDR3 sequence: CASSAGTSTDTQYF. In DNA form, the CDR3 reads TGTGCCAGCAGTGCAGGAACTAGCACAGATACGCAGTATTTT.

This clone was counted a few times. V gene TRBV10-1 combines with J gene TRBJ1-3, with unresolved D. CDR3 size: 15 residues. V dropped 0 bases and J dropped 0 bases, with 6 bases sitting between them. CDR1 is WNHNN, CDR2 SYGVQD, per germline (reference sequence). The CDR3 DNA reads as TGCGCCAGCAGTGAGTCCGCAGGCTCTGGAAACACCATATATTTT. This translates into CASSESAGSGNTIYF.

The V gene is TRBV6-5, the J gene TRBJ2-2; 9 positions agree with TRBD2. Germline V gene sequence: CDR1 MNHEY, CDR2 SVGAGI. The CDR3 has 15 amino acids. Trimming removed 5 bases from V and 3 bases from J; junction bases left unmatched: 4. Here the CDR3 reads CASSQRGAHTGELFF. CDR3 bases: TGTGCCAGCAGTCAGCGGGGGGCCCACACCGGGGAGCTGTTTTTT.

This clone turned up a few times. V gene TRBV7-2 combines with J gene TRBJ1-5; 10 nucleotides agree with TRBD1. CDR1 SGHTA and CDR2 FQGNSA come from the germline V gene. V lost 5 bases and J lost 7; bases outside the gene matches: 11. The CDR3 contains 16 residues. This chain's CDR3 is CASSPRDRGEGQPQHF. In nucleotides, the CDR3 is TGTGCCAGCAGCCCCCGGGACAGGGGAGAAGGGCAGCCCCAGCATTTT.

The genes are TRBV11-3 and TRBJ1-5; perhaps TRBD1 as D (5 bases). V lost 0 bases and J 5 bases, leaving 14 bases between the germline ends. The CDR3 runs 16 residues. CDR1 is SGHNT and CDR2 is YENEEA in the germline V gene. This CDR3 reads CASSLDVSGAYQPQHF. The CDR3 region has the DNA TGTGCCAGCAGCTTAGATGTAAGTGGGGCCTATCAGCCCCAGCATTTT.

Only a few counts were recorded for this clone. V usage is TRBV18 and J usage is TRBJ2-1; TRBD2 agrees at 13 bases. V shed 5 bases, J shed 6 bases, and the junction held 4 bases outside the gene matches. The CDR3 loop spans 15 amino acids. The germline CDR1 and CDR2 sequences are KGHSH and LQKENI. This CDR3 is CASSTLAGGTNEQFF. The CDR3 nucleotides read TGTGCCAGCTCAACACTAGCGGGGGGGACCAATGAGCAGTTCTTC.

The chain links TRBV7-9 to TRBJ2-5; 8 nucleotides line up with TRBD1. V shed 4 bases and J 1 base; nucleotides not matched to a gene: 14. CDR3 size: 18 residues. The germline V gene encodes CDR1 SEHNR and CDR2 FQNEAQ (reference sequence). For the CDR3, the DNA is TGTGCCAGCAGCTCAGGACAGGGAAAGAGGAGAGTCCAAGAGACCCAGTACTTC. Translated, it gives CASSSGQGKRRVQETQYF. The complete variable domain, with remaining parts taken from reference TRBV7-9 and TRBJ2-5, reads DTGVSQNPRHKITKRGQNVTFRCDPISEHNRLYWYRQTLGQGPEFLTYFQNEAQLEKSRLLSDRFSAERPKGSFSTLEIQRTEQGDSAMYLCASSSGQGKRRVQETQYFGPGTRLLVL.

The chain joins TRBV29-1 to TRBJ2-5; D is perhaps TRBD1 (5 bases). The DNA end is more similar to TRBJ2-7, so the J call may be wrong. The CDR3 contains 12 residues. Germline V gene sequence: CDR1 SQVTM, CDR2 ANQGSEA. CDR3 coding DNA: TGCAGCGTTGACTCAGGGCGCAACGAGCAGTACTTC. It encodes CSVDSGRNEQYF.

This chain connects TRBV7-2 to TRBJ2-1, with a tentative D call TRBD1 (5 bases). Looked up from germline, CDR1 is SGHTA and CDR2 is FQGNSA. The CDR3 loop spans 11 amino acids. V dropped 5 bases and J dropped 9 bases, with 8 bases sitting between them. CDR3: CASSRDSEQFF. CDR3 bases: TGTGCCAGCAGCCGTGACAGTGAGCAGTTCTTC. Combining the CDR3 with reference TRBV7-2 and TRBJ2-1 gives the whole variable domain GAGVSQSPSNKVTEKGKDVELRCDPISGHTALYWYRQSLGQGLEFLIYFQGNSAPDKSGLPSDRFSAERTGGSVSTLTIQRTQQEDSAVYLCASSRDSEQFFGPGTRLTVL.

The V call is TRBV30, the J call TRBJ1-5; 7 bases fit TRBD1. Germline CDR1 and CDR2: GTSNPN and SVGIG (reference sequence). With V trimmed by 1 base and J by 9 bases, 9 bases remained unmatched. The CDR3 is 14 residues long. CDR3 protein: CAWSARTGTLPQHF. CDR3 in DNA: TGTGCCTGGAGTGCCCGGACAGGAACCCTGCCCCAGCATTTT.

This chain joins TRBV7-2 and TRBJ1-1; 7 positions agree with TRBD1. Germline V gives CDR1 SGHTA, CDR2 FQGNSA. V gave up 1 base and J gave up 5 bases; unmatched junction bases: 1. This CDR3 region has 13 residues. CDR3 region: CASSLVGQTEAFF. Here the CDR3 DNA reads TGTGCCAGCAGCTTAGTGGGACAGACTGAAGCTTTCTTT. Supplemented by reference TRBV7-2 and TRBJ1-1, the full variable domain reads GAGVSQSPSNKVTEKGKDVELRCDPISGHTALYWYRQSLGQGLEFLIYFQGNSAPDKSGLPSDRFSAERTGGSVSTLTIQRTQQEDSAVYLCASSLVGQTEAFFGQGTRLTVV.

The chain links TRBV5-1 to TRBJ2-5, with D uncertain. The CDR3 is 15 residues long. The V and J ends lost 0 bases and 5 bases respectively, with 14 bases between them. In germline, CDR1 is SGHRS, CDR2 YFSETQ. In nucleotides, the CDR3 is TGCGCCAGCAGCTTGGTTCAGGCGTTTGGGGAGACCCAGTACTTC. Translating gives CASSLVQAFGETQYF.

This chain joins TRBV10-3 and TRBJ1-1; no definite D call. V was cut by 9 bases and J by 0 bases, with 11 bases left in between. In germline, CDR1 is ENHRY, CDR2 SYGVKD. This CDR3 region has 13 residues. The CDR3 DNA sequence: TGTGCCATTGGGCGCGAGATGAACACTGAAGCTTTCTTT. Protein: CAIGREMNTEAFF.

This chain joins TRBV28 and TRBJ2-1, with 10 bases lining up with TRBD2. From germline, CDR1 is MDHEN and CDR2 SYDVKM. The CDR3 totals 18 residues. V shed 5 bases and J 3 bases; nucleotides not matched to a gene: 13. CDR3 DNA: TGTGCCAGCAGTCTTGACCCTAGCGGGAGTACCCGCTACAATGAGCAGTTCTTC. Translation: CASSLDPSGSTRYNEQFF.

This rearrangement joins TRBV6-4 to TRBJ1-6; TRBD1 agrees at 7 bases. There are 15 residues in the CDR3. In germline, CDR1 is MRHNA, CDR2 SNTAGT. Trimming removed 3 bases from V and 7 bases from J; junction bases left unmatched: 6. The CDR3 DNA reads TGTGCCAGCAGTGAACGGCCGGGACAGAATTCACCCCTCCACTTT. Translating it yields CASSERPGQNSPLHF.